This entry is about one T cell receptor (beta chain). This record belongs to a study of blood T cells in healthy people across ages. The use of a sample-barcoded 5' primer and a J-beta primer mix characterized a second PCR of roughly 7 to 12 cycles. One entry per CDR3 protein, called by TCRdb with MiXCR from the 5' RACE reads. Here the sample spans roughly 1.5 million distinct CDR3 sequences, about 45% being singletons. It was roughly 10 milliliters of peripheral blood that were drawn from each donor. PBMCs were isolated at a quantity of at least 6 million per sample. Trimming at V came to 3 bases and at J to 4 bases, leaving 2 bases not matched to a gene. This CDR3 spans 15 amino acids. The germline V gene has CDR1 SGHTA and CDR2 FQGNSA.

The receptor's source is a woman aged 18-30 years in good health. The sample comprised blood. The rearrangement links TRBV7-2 to TRBJ2-3; TRBD2 matches at 12 bases. CDR3 amino acids: CASSLTSGGSDTQYF. DNA for the CDR3: TGTGCCAGCAGCTTGACTAGCGGGGGATCAGATACGCAGTATTTT.